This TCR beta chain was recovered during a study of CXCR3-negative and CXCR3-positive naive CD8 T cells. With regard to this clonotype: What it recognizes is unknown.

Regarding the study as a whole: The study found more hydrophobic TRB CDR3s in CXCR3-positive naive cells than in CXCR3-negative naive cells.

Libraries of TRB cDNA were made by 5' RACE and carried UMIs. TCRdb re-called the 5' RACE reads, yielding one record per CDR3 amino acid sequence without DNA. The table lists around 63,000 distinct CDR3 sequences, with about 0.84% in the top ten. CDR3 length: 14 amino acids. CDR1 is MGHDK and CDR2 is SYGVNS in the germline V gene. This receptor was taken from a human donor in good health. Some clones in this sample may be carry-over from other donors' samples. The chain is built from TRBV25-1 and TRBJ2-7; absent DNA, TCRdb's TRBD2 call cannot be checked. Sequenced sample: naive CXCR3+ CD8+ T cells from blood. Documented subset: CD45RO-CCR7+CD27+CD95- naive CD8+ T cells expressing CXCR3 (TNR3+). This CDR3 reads CASSEWPAHYEQYF.